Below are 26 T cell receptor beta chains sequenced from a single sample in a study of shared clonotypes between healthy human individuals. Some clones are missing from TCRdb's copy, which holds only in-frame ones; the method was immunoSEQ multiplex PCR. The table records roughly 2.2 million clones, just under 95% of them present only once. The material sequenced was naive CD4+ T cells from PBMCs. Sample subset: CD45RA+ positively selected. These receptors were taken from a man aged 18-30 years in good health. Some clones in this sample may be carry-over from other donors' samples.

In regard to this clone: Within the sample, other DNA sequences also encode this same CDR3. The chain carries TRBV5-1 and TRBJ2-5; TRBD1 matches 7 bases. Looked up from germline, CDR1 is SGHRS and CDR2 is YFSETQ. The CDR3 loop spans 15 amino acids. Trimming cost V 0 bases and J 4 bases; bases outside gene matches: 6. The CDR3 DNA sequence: TGCGCCAGCAGCTTGGGTGGGGCAGGGGGAGAGACCCAGTACTTC. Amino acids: CASSLGGAGGETQYF.

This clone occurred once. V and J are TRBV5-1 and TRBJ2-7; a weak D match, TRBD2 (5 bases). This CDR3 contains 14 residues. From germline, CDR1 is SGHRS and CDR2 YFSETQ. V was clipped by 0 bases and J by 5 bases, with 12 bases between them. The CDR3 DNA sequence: TGCGCCAGCAGCTTGGCGAGAGGGCACCACGAGCAGTACTTC. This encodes CASSLARGHHEQYF.

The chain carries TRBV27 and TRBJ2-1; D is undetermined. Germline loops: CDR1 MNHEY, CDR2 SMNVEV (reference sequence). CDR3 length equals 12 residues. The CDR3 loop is CFQHRGYNEQFF. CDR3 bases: TGTTTCCAGCATCGTGGCTACAATGAGCAGTTCTTC.

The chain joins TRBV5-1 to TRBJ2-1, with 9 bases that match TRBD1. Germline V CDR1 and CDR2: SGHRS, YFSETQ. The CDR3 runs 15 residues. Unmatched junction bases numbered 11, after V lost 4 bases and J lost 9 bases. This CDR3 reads CASSPERTGASEQFF. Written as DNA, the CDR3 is TGCGCCAGCAGCCCCGAACGGACAGGGGCAAGTGAGCAGTTCTTC.

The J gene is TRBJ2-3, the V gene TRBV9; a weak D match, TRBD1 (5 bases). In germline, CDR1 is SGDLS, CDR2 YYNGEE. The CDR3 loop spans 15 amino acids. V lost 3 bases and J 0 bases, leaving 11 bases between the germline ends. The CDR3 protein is CASSALGDSTDTQYF. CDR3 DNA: TGTGCCAGCAGCGCTCTAGGGGATAGCACAGATACGCAGTATTTT.

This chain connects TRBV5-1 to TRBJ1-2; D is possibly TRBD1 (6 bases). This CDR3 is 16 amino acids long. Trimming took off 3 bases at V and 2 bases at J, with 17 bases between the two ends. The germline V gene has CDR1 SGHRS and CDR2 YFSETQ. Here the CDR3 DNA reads TGCGCCAGCAGCTCACCCGAAGGGGGGGGGAACTATGGCTACACCTTC. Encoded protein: CASSSPEGGGNYGYTF.

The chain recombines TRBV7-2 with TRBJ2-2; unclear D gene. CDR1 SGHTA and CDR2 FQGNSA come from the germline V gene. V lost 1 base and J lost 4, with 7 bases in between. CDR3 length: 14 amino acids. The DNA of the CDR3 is TGTGCCAGCAGCTTAGTGGGGATCACCGGGGAGCTGTTTTTT. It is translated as CASSLVGITGELFF.

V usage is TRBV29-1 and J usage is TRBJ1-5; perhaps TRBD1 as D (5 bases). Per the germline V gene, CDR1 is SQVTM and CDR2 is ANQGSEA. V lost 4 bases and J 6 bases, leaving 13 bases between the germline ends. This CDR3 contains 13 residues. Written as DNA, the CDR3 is TGCAGCGTTGGGGCAGGGCTTGGTCAGCCCCAGCATTTT. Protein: CSVGAGLGQPQHF.

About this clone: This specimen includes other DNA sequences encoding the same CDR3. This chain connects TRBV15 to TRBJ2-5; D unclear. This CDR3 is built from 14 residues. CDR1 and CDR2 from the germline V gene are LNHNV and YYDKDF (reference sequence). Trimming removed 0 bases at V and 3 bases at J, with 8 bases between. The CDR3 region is CATSRDLAEETQYF. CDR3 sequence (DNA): TGTGCCACCAGCAGAGATCTGGCGGAAGAGACCCAGTACTTC. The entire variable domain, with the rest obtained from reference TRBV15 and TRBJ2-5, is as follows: DAMVIQNPRYQVTQFGKPVTLSCSQTLNHNVMYWYQQKSSQAPKLLFHYYDKDFNNEADTPDNFQSRRPNTSFCFLDIRSPGLGDTAMYLCATSRDLAEETQYFGPGTRLLVL.

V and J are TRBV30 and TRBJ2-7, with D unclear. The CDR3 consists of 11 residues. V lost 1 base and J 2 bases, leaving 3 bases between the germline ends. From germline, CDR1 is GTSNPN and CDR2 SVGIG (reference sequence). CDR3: CAWSAPYEQYF. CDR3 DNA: TGTGCCTGGAGTGCACCCTACGAGCAGTACTTC.

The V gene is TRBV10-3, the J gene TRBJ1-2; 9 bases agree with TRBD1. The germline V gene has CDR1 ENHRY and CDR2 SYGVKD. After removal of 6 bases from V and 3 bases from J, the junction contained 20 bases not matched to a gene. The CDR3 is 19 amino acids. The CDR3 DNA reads TGTGCCATCAGCCCCCTCAGGGATTATGGGGGACAGGGCTACTATGGCTACACCTTC. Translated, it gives CAISPLRDYGGQGYYGYTF.

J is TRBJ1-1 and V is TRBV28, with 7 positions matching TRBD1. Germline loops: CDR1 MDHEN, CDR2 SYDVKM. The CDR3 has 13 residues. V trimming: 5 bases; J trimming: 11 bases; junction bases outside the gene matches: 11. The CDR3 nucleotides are TGTGCCAGCAGTCTCGGTGGACAGGAAAGGGCTTTCTTT. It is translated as CASSLGGQERAFF.

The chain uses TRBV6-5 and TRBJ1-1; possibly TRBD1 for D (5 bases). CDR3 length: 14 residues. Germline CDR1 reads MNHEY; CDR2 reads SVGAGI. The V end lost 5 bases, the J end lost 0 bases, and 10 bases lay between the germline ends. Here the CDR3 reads CASSHRTLNTEAFF. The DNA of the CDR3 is TGTGCCAGCAGTCACAGGACACTGAACACTGAAGCTTTCTTT.

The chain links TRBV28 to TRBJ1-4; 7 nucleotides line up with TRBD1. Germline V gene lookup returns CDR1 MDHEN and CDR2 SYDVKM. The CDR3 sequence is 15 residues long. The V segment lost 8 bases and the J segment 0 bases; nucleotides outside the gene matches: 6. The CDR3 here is CASGVTGATNEKLFF. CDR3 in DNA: TGTGCCAGCGGTGTAACAGGGGCAACTAATGAAAAACTGTTTTTT. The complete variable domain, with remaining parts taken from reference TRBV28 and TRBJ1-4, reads DVKVTQSSRYLVKRTGEKVFLECVQDMDHENMFWYRQDPGLGLRLIYFSYDVKMKEKGDIPEGYSVSREKKERFSLILESASTNQTSMYLCASGVTGATNEKLFFGSGTQLSVL.

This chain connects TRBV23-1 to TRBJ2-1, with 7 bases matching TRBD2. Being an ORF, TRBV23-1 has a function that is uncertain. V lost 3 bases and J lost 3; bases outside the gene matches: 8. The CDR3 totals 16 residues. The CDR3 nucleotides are TGCGCCAGCAGTCAGGTTGGCGGGAGCGACTACAATGAGCAGTTCTTC. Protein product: CASSQVGGSDYNEQFF.

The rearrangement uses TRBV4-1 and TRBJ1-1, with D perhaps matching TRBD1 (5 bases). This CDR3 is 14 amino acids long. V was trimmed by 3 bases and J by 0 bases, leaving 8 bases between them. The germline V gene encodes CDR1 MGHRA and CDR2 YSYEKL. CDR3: CASSHPGLNTEAFF. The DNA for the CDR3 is TGCGCCAGCAGCCACCCAGGGCTGAACACTGAAGCTTTCTTT.

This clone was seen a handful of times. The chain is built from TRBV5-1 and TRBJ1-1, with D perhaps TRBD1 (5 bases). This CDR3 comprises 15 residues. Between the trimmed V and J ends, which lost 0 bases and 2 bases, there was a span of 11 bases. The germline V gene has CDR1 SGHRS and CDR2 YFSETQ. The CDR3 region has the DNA TGCGCCAGCAGCTTGGTGACGGGACCAAACACTGAAGCTTTCTTT. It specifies CASSLVTGPNTEAFF.

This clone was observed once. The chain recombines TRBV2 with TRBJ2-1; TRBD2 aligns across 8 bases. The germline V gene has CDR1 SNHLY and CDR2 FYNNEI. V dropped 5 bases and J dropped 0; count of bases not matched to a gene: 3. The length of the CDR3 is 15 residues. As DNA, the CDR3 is TGTGCCAGCAGTTCCAGCGGGGGCTCCTACAATGAGCAGTTCTTC. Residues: CASSSSGGSYNEQFF.

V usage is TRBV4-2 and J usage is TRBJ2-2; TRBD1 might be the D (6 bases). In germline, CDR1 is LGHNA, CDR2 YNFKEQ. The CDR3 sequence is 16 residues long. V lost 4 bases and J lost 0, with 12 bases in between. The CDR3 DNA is TGTGCCAGCAGCCGCTCCGGGACAACGAACACCGGGGAGCTGTTTTTT. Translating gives CASSRSGTTNTGELFF.

CDR3 sequence (DNA): TGTGCCAGCAGCCAAGATCGGGGCCCCGCCTGGTACGAGCAGTACTTC. The encoded protein is CASSQDRGPAWYEQYF. The chain carries TRBV14 and TRBJ2-7; D assignment may be TRBD1 or TRBD2 (5 bases each). The CDR3 spans 16 residues. The germline CDR1 and CDR2 sequences are SGHDN and FVKESK. V was clipped by 0 bases and J by 4 bases, with 16 bases between them.

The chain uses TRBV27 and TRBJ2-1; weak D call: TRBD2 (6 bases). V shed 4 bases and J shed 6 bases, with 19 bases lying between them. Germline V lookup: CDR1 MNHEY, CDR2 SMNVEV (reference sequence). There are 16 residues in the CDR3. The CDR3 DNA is TGTGCCAGCAGTTCCTTCGCTACTAGCCCTTTCAATGAGCAGTTCTTC. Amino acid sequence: CASSSFATSPFNEQFF.

In nucleotides, the CDR3 is TGTGCCAGCAGTGAATCCCGGGGTTTTACTAATGAAAAACTGTTTTTT. It codes for CASSESRGFTNEKLFF. V gene TRBV25-1 combines with J gene TRBJ1-4; the D is unclear. CDR1 is MGHDK, CDR2 SYGVNS, per germline. Trimming removed 1 base from V and 2 bases from J, with 11 bases in between. This CDR3 comprises 16 residues.

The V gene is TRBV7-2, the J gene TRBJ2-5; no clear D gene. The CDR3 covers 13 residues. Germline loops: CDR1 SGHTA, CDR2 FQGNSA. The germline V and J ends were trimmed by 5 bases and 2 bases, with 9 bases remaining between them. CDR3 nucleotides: TGTGCCAGCAGCCCAATGCGACAAGAGACCCAGTACTTC. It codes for CASSPMRQETQYF.

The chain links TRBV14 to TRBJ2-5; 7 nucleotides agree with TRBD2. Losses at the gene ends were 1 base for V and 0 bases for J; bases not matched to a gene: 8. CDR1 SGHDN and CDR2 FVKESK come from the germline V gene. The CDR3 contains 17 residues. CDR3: CASSQGPGTTNQETQYF. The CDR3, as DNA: TGTGCCAGCAGCCAAGGTCCCGGGACTACCAACCAAGAGACCCAGTACTTC.

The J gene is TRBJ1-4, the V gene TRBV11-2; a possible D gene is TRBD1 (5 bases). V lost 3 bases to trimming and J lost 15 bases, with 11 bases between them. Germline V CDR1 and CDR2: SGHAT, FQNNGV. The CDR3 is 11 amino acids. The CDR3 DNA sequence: TGTGCCAGCAGCTTTCTAGGGGTTGTGTTTTTT. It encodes CASSFLGVVFF. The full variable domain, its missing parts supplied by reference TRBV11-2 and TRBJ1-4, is EAGVAQSPRYKIIEKRQSVAFWCNPISGHATLYWYQQILGQGPKLLIQFQNNGVVDDSQLPKDRFSAERLKGVDSTLKIQPAKLEDSAVYLCASSFLGVVFFGSGTQLSVL.

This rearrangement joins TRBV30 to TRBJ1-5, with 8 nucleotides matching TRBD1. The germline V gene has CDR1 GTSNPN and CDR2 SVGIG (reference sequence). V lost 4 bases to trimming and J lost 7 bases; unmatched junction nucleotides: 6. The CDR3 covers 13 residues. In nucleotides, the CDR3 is TGTGCCTGGACCCAGGGGGCACGGCAGCCCCAGCATTTT. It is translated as CAWTQGARQPQHF. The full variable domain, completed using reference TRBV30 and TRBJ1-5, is SQTIHQWPATLVQPVGSPLSLECTVEGTSNPNLYWYRQAAGRGLQLLFYSVGIGQISSEVPQNLSASRPQDRQFILSSKKLLLSDSGFYLCAWTQGARQPQHFGDGTRLSIL.